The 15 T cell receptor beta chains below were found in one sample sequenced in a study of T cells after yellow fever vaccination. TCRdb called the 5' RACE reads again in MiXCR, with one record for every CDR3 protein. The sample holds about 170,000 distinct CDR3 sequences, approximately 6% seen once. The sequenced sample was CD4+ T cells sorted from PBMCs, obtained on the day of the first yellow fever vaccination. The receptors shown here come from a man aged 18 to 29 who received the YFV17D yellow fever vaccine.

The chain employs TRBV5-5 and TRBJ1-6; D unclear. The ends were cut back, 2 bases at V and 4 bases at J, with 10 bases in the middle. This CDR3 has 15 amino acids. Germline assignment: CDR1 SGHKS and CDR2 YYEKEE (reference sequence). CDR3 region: CASSFGGDYNSPLHF. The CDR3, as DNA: TGTGCCAGCAGCTTCGGTGGAGATTATAATTCACCCCTCCACTTT.

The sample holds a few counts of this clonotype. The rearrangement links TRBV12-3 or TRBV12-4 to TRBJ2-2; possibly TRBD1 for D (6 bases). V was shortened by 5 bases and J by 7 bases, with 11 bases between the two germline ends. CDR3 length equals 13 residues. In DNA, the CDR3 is TGTGCCAGCAGTCCCAGGGGCAGCGGGGAGCTGTTTTTT. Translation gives CASSPRGSGELFF.

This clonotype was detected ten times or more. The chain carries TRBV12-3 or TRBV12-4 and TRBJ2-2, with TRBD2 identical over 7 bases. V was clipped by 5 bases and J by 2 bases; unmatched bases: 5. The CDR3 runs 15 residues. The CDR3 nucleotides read TGTGCCAGCAGTCCTAGCGGTGCAAACACCGGGGAGCTGTTTTTT. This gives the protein CASSPSGANTGELFF.

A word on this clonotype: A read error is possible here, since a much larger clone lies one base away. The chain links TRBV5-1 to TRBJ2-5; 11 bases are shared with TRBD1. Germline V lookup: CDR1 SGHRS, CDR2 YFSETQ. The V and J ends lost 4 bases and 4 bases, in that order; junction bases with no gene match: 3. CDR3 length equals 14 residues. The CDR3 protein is CASSTGTGGETQYF. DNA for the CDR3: TGCGCCAGCAGCACCGGGACAGGGGGAGAGACCCAGTACTTC. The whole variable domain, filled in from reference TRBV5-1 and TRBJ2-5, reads KAGVTQTPRYLIKTRGQQVTLSCSPISGHRSVSWYQQTPGQGLQFLFEYFSETQRNKGNFPGRFSGRQFSNSRSEMNVSTLELGDSALYLCASSTGTGGETQYFGPGTRLLVL.

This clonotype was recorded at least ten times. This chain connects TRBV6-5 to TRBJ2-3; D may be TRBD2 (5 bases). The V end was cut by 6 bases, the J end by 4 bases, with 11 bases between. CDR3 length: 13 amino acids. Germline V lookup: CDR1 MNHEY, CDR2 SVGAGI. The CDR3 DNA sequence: TGTGCCAGCAGCAAAACTAGGGCAGATACGCAGTATTTT. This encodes CASSKTRADTQYF.

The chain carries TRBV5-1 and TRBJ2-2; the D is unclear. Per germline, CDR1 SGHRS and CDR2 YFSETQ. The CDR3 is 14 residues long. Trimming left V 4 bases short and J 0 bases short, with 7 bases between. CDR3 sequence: CASSRRSNTGELFF. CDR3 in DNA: TGCGCCAGCAGCCGTAGATCGAACACCGGGGAGCTGTTTTTT.

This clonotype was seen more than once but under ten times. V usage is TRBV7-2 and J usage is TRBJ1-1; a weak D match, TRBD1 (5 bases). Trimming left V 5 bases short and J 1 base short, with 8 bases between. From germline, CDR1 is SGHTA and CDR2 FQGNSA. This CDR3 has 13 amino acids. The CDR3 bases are TGTGCCAGCAGCCGACAGACGAACACTGAAGCTTTCTTT. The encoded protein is CASSRQTNTEAFF.

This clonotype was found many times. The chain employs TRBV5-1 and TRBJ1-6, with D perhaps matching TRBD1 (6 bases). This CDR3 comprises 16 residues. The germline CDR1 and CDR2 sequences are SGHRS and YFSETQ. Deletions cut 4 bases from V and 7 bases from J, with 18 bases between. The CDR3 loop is CASSREPTGTNSPLHF. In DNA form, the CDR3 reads TGCGCCAGCAGCCGAGAACCAACAGGGACCAATTCACCCCTCCACTTT.

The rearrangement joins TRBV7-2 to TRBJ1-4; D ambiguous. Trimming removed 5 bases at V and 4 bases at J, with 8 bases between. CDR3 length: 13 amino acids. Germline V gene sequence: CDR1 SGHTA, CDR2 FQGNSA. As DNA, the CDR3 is TGTGCCAGCAGCCCCGACCTTAATGAAAAACTGTTTTTT. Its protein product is CASSPDLNEKLFF.

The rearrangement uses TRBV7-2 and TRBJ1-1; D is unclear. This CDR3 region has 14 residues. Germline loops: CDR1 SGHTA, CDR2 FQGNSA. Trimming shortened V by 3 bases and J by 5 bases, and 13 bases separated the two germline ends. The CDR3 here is CASSFNQLGTEAFF. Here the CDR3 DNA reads TGTGCCAGCAGCTTCAACCAGCTTGGGACTGAAGCTTTCTTT. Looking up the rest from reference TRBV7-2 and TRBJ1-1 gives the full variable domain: GAGVSQSPSNKVTEKGKDVELRCDPISGHTALYWYRQSLGQGLEFLIYFQGNSAPDKSGLPSDRFSAERTGGSVSTLTIQRTQQEDSAVYLCASSFNQLGTEAFFGQGTRLTVV.

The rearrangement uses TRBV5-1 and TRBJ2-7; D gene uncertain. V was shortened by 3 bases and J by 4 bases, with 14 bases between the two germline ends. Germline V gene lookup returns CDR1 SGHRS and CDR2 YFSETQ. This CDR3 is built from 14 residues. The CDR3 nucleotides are TGCGCCAGCAGCTCAAGTCCCGGGCAGTACGAGCAGTACGTC. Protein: CASSSSPGQYEQYV.

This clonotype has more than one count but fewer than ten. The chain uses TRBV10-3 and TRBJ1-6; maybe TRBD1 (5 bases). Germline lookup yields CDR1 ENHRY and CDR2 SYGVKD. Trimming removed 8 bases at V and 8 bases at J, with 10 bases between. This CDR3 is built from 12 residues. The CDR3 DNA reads TGTGCCATCGGGACGGAATATTCACCCCTCCACTTT. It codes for CAIGTEYSPLHF.

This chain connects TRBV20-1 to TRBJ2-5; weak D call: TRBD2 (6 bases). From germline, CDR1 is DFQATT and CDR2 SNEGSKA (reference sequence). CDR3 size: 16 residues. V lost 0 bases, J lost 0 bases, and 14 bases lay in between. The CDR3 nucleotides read TGCAGTGCTAGAGATAGTGCAGGGAGGTACCAAGAGACCCAGTACTTC. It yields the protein CSARDSAGRYQETQYF.

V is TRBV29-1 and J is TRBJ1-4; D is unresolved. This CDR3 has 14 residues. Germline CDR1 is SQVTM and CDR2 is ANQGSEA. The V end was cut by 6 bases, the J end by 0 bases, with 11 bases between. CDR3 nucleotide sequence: TGCAGCGTGGCCCCAGAGGCAACTAATGAAAAACTGTTTTTT. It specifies CSVAPEATNEKLFF.

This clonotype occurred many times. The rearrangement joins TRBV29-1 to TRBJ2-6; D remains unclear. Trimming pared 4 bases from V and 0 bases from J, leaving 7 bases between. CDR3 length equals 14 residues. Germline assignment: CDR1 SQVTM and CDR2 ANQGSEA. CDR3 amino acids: CSVARSSGANVLTF. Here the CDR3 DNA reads TGCAGCGTTGCCAGGAGCTCTGGGGCCAACGTCCTGACTTTC.